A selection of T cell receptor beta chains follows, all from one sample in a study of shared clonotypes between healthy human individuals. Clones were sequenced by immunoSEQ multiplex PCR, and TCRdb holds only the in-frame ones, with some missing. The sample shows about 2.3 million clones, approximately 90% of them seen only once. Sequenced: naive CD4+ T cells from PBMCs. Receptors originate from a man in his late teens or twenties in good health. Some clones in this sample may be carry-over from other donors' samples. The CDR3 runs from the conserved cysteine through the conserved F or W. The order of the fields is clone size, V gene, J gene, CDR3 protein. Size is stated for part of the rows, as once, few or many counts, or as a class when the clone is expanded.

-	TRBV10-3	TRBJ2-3	CAISSTGDTQYF
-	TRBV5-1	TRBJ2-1	CASSSTPQTGTYNEQFF
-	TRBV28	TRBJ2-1	CASSSFDEPHYNEQFF
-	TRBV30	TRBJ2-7	CAWGRAGQGTYEQYF
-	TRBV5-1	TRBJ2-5	CASSLGGLAGQETQYF
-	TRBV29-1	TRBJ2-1	CSQRSRDRDFF
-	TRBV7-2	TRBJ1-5	CASSPQGPSNQPQHF
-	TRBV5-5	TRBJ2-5	CASSSTGEETQYF
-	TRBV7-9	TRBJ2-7	CASSFQDRNEQYF
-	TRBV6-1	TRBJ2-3	CASSDPSGTTDTQYF
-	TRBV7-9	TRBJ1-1	CASSLALRGFEAFF
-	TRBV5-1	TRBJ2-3	CASSPGTGVYTDTQYF
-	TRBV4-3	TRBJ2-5	CASSGLPGTAETQYF
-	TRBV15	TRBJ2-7	CATSRAIERTGKYF
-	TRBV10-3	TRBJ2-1	CAISDQGHEQFF
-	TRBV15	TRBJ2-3	CATSRDEGSGRADTQYF
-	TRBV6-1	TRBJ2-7	CASRGQLSSYEQYF
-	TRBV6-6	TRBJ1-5	CASSPANRGSNQPQHF
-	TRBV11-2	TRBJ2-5	CASSLVEPPTETQYF
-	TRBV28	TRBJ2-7	CASSGSRDLGEQYF
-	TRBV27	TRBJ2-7	CASSTRLAGDKYEQYF
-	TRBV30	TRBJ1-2	CAWSVPPWGVYGYTF
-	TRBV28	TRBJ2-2	CASSFPGAAGTGELFF
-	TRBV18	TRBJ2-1	CASSPLQGSGEQFF
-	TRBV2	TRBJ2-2	CASSEGTGGKAGELFF
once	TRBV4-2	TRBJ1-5	CASSQENTGTLSRPQHF
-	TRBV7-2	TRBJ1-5	CASSLHAVNQPQHF
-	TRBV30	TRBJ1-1	CARGLPNTEAFF
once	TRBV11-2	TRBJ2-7	CASSFHAGQYF
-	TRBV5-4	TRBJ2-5	CASSSGQQETQYF
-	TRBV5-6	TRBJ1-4	CASSWGGTGNEKLFF
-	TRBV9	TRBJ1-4	CASSPRAGGDNEKLFF
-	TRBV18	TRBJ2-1	CASSQRLAGRDEQFF
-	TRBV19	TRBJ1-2	CASTHTRNYGYTF
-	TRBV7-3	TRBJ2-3	CASSSGILQDTQYF
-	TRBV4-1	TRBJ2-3	CASSQGTSGRSTDTQYF
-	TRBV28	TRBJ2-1	CASRPRQGGVYNEQFF
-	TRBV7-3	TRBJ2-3	CASSSFDTQYF
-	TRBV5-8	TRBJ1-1	CASSLAGRLTEAFF
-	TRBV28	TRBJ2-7	CASSLRFRSYEQYF
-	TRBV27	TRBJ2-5	CASSFWGAYETQYF
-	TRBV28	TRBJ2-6	CASSPLSYLPTHSGANVLTF
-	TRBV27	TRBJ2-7	CASSLLSGGIYEQYF
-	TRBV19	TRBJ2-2	CASSISKPNTGELFF
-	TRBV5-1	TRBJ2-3	CASSLAPLLAGADTQYF
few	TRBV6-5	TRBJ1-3	CASSYNSGNTIYF
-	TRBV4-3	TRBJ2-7	CASSQGTAVRGEQYF
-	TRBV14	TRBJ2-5	CASSQKWGEREKETQYF
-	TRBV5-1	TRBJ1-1	CASSPIVGTEAFF
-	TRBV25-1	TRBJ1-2	CASSESGRGPYGYTF
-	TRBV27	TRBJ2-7	CASMDNSYEQYF
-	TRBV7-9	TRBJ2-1	CASSLAGGRGNEQFF
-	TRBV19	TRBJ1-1	CASSKTGGTEAFF